Included here is one T cell receptor beta chain sequence, with context. The data originate from a study of blood T cell repertoires in COVID-19. Method: immunoSEQ multiplex PCR; TCRdb's copy keeps in-frame clones and lacks some. The sample holds over 200,000 clones, 70% to 90% seen once. The clonotype was recovered from a middle-aged woman with acute or convalescent COVID-19. Sequencing used peripheral blood.

CDR3 coding DNA: TGTGCCAGCAGGAGACTAGCGGGGGGGCGGGAGACCCAGTACTTC. Protein product: CASRRLAGGRETQYF. The chain is built from TRBV2 and TRBJ2-5, with TRBD2 matching over 14 bases. The CDR3 sequence is 15 residues long. The germline V gene has CDR1 SNHLY and CDR2 FYNNEI. V lost 6 bases to trimming and J lost 5 bases; unmatched junction nucleotides: 5.